What follows describes a single TCR beta chain. The source of the sample is a study of blood T cell repertoires in COVID-19. Background on the study: COVID-19 samples collected from the United States, Italy and Spain covered acute and convalescent phases. From T cells, B-cell-depleted T cells, or PBMCs came the material, which was cDNA or gDNA.

This table comes from immunoSEQ multiplex PCR, and its TCRdb copy is limited to in-frame clones, with some not included. The top ten hold approximately 1.2% of the sample, which has about 400,000 clones, 89% seen once. This CDR3 is 16 amino acids long. The ends lost 7 bases at V and 5 bases at J; junction bases unmatched: 9. From germline, CDR1 is MDHEN and CDR2 SYDVKM. The J gene is TRBJ2-2, the V gene TRBV28, with 11 bases matching TRBD2. The sequence came from a man aged 40-55 years with acute or convalescent COVID-19. Sequencing was done on a sample of peripheral blood. This chain's CDR3 is CASTSLAGGPTGELFF. In nucleotides, the CDR3 is TGTGCCAGCACTTCGTTAGCGGGGGGGCCAACCGGGGAGCTGTTTTTT.